This entry lists 9 T cell receptor beta chains sequenced from one sample in a study of CD8 T cells in Susac syndrome. Random hexamers served to reverse transcribe roughly 0.45 to 1 ug RNA. TCRdb re-called the immunoSEQ multiplex PCR reads through MiXCR, storing one row per CDR3 protein. The data hold about 200,000 distinct CDR3 sequences, with about 94% observed a single time. The sequenced material came from CD4+ T cells from PBMCs. These TCRs come from a human donor with multiple sclerosis.

The chain has TRBV18 and TRBJ2-4; D remains ambiguous. The CDR3 extends over 15 amino acids. Trimming stripped 0 bases from V and 5 bases from J, with 11 bases between. Germline lookup yields CDR1 KGHSH and CDR2 LQKENI. Here the CDR3 DNA reads TGTGCCAGCTCACCACCGCGCAGCCTGGAAAACATTCAGTACTTC. As protein: CASSPPRSLENIQYF.

The rearrangement joins TRBV3-1 to TRBJ2-7, with D perhaps TRBD2 (7 bases). The CDR3 runs to 15 residues. The V gene lost 4 bases and the J gene lost 0 bases, with 13 bases spanning the gap. Germline assignment: CDR1 LGHDT and CDR2 YNNKEL (reference sequence). The CDR3 sequence is CASSPNGGHSYEQYF. In nucleotides, the CDR3 is TGTGCCAGCAGCCCCAACGGGGGGCACTCCTACGAGCAGTACTTC.

J is TRBJ1-2 and V is TRBV2; 8 bases are a match to TRBD1. The CDR3 totals 13 residues. Germline V gene sequence: CDR1 SNHLY, CDR2 FYNNEI. V lost 4 bases, J lost 8 bases, and 6 bases stayed unmatched. This chain's CDR3 is CASSVETGAGYTF. CDR3 coding DNA: TGTGCCAGCAGTGTCGAGACAGGGGCGGGCTACACCTTC. The variable domain in full, with the rest retrieved from reference TRBV2 and TRBJ1-2, is EPEVTQTPSHQVTQMGQEVILRCVPISNHLYFYWYRQILGQKVEFLVSFYNNEISEKSEIFDDQFSVERPDGSNFTLKIRSTKLEDSAMYFCASSVETGAGYTFGSGTRLTVV.

This clonotype was counted a single time. This rearrangement joins TRBV7-9 to TRBJ1-6, with D perhaps matching TRBD1 (5 bases). This CDR3 has 15 amino acids. Germline values: CDR1 SEHNR, CDR2 FQNEAQ (reference sequence). Deletions cut 5 bases from V and 9 bases from J, with 17 bases between. The CDR3 DNA reads as TGTGCCAGCAGCCATCCCTGGGGGAACCGTTCACCCCTCCACTTT. It yields the protein CASSHPWGNRSPLHF.

This sequence joins TRBV3-1 and TRBJ2-7; D gene uncertain. The CDR3 sequence is 14 residues long. Between the trimmed V and J ends, which lost 0 bases and 7 bases, there was a span of 13 bases. Germline lookup yields CDR1 LGHDT and CDR2 YNNKEL (reference sequence). The CDR3, as DNA: TGTGCCAGCAGCCAAGATCCCCTAGGTAAAGAGCAGTACTTC. Translation gives CASSQDPLGKEQYF.

The chain employs TRBV5-1 and TRBJ1-2; 9 bases map to TRBD1. Germline lookup yields CDR1 SGHRS and CDR2 YFSETQ. V lost 4 bases, J lost 5 bases, and 12 bases stayed unmatched. The CDR3 covers 16 residues. The CDR3 region has the DNA TGCGCCAGCAGCCCCGGGACAGGGACAACGGGATATGGCTACACCTTC. Protein sequence: CASSPGTGTTGYGYTF.

The chain combines TRBV9 with TRBJ1-6; D remains ambiguous. Trimming took off 3 bases at V and 7 bases at J, with 8 bases between the two ends. The CDR3 has 13 amino acids. CDR1 SGDLS and CDR2 YYNGEE come from the germline V gene. CDR3 nucleotide sequence: TGTGCCAGCAGCGCTCAAAGGAATTCACCCCTCCACTTT. Translating it yields CASSAQRNSPLHF.

J is TRBJ2-5 and V is TRBV3-1; TRBD2 matches 14 bases. CDR3 length: 17 amino acids. Per the germline V gene, CDR1 is LGHDT and CDR2 is YNNKEL (reference sequence). The ends lost 5 bases at V and 2 bases at J; junction bases unmatched: 7. Here the CDR3 reads CASSYGLAGGWQETQYF. The CDR3 DNA is TGTGCCAGCAGCTACGGACTAGCGGGGGGATGGCAAGAGACCCAGTACTTC.

The V and J genes are TRBV27 and TRBJ2-2; a possible D gene is TRBD1 (5 bases). Trimming pared 7 bases from V and 3 bases from J, leaving 12 bases between. The CDR3 has 14 residues. The germline V gene encodes CDR1 MNHEY and CDR2 SMNVEV (reference sequence). As DNA, the CDR3 is TGTGCCAGCAAGATCGTAGGGGACACCGGGGAGCTGTTTTTT. Translated: CASKIVGDTGELFF.